This note documents a single T cell receptor (beta chain) sequence. Antigen: not known. This sample was included in a study of T cell clones after liver transplantation. Study information: Pre-transplant mixed lymphocyte reactions yielded third-party-reactive TCRbeta sequences as comparators for graft-donor-reactive sequences. Three of the eight recipients were HCV-positive; the rest had non-autoimmune, non-viral transplant indications. Whole-study results and caveats: Compared with third party-reactive sequences, donor-reactive ones declined more, independent of withdrawal success.

Thawed unstimulated PBMCs were FACS-sorted by CD3, CD4 and CD8 into two populations. Profiling relied on immunoSEQ multiplex PCR, and the TCRdb table lists in-frame clones only, not all of them. The profile shows roughly 100,000 clones, around four fifths of them singletons. The sample was CD4+ T cells from blood, taken around 50 months after liver transplant. This clonotype originated in a human patient who received a liver transplant. Some of the T cells might come from the graft donor.

CDR3 in DNA: TGTGCCAGCAGTCGCCCCCAGGGCATCCATGAGCAGTTCTTC. Translating it yields CASSRPQGIHEQFF. The gene calls are TRBV28 and TRBJ2-1, with D perhaps TRBD1 (5 bases). The V and J ends lost 5 bases and 8 bases respectively, with 16 bases between them. This CDR3 has 14 residues. The V gene's germline CDR1 is MDHEN and CDR2 SYDVKM.